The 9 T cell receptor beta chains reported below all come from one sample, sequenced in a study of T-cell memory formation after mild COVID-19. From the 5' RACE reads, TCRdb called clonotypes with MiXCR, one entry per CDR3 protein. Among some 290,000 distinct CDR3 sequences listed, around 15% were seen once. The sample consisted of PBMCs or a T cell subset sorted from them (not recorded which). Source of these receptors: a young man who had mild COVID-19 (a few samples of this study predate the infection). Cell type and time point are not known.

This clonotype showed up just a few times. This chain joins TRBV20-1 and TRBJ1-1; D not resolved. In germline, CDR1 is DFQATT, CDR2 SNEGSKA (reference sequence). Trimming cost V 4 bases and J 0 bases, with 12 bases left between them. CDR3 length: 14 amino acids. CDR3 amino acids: CSATARAVNTEAFF. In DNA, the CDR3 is TGCAGTGCTACGGCCCGGGCCGTGAACACTGAAGCTTTCTTT.

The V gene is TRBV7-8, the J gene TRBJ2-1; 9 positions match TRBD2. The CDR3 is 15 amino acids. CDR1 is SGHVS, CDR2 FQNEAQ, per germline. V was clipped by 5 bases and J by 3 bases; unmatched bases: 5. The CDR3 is CASSVGLASYNEQFF. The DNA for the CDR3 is TGTGCCAGCAGCGTAGGACTAGCGAGCTACAATGAGCAGTTCTTC.

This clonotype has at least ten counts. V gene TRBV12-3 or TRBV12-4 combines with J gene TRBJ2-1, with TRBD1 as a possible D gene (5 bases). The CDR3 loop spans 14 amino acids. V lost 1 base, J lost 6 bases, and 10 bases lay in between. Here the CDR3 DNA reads TGTGCCAGCAGTTTAGGGGGCCCCGCCAATGAGCAGTTCTTC. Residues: CASSLGGPANEQFF.

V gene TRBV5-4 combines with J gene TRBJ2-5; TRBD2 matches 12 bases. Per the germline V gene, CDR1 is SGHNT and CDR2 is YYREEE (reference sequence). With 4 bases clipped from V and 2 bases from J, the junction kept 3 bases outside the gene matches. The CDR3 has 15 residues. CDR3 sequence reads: CASSTGTSGQETQYF. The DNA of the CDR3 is TGTGCCAGCAGCACCGGGACTAGCGGGCAAGAGACCCAGTACTTC.

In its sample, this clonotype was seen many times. CDR3 nucleotide sequence: TGTGCCAGCATCCCGACAGGGGAAGAAGATACGCAGTATTTT. Amino acid sequence: CASIPTGEEDTQYF. V and J are TRBV7-9 and TRBJ2-3, with 8 nucleotides matching TRBD1. Germline lookup yields CDR1 SEHNR and CDR2 FQNEAQ (reference sequence). This CDR3 spans 14 amino acids. J was trimmed by 5 bases and V by 7 bases; bases with no gene match: 8.

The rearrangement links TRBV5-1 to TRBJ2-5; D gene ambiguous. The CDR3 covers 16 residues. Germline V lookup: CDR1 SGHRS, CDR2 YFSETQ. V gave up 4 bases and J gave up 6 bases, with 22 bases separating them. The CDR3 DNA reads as TGCGCCAGCAGCCCCTTTCCTATAGTGGGTGAAAAGACCCAGTACTTC. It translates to CASSPFPIVGEKTQYF. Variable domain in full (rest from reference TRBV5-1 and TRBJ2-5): KAGVTQTPRYLIKTRGQQVTLSCSPISGHRSVSWYQQTPGQGLQFLFEYFSETQRNKGNFPGRFSGRQFSNSRSEMNVSTLELGDSALYLCASSPFPIVGEKTQYFGPGTRLLVL.

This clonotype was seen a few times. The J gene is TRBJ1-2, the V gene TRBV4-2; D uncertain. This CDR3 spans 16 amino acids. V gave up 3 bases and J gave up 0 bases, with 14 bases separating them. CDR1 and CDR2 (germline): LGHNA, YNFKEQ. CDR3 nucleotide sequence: TGTGCCAGCAGCCAGACGGCCGGGGAAGCTAACTATGGCTACACCTTC. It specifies CASSQTAGEANYGYTF.

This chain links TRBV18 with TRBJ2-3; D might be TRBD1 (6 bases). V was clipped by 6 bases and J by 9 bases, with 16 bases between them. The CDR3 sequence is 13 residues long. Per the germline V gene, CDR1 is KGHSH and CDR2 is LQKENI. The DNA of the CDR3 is TGTGCCAGCTCGGGAATCGGACAGACCACGCAGTATTTT. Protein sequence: CASSGIGQTTQYF.

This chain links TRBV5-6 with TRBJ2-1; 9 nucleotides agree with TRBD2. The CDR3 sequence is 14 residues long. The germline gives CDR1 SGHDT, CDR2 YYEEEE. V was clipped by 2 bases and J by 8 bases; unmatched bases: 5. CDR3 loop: CASSFGSGGYEQFF. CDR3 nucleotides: TGTGCCAGCAGCTTCGGTAGCGGGGGTTATGAGCAGTTCTTC.